These 6 T cell receptor beta chains originate from one sample sequenced in a study of blood T cell repertoires in COVID-19. Sequenced by immunoSEQ multiplex PCR; TCRdb stores in-frame clones only, minus some. The sample has 250,000 or so clones, 70% to 90% seen once. Material: PBMCs or T cells enriched from blood (not recorded which). The receptors were sampled from a young woman with acute COVID-19.

This rearrangement joins TRBV6-6 to TRBJ1-2, with D uncertain. Germline V gene sequence: CDR1 MNHNY, CDR2 SVGAGI (reference sequence). Trimming cost V 5 bases and J 4 bases, with 17 bases left between them. This CDR3 has 15 residues. CDR3 DNA: TGTGCCAGCAGTCCCCCGATTGAGGGCCCCTATGGCTACACCTTC. Translating gives CASSPPIEGPYGYTF.

The gene calls are TRBV3-1 (or the pseudogene TRBV3-2) and TRBJ2-7; 11 positions agree with TRBD2. With 5 bases clipped from V and 9 bases from J, the junction kept 9 bases outside the gene matches. The germline gives CDR1 LGHDT, CDR2 YNNKEL (reference sequence). CDR3 size: 14 residues. The CDR3 reads CASSGELAGAGQYF. DNA for the CDR3: TGTGCCAGCAGCGGGGAACTAGCGGGAGCAGGGCAGTACTTC.

V usage is TRBV6-2 or TRBV6-3 and J usage is TRBJ2-3, with unresolved D. Germline V gives CDR1 MNHEY, CDR2 SVGEGT. This CDR3 is 11 amino acids long. Trimming cost V 4 bases and J 5 bases, with 4 bases left between them. The CDR3 spells CASSFGDTQYF. The CDR3 region has the DNA TGTGCCAGCAGTTTCGGAGATACGCAGTATTTT.

The J gene is TRBJ1-6, the V gene TRBV2; D gene ambiguous. Deletions cut 6 bases from V and 8 bases from J, with 14 bases between. In germline, CDR1 is SNHLY, CDR2 FYNNEI. This CDR3 is built from 14 residues. This CDR3 reads CASRKDWVDSPLHF. CDR3 DNA sequence: TGTGCCAGCAGGAAGGACTGGGTAGATTCACCCCTCCACTTT.

The gene calls are TRBV7-9 and TRBJ1-4; no firm D call. V was trimmed by 5 bases and J by 4 bases, leaving 2 bases between them. The length of the CDR3 is 11 residues. Germline CDR1 SEHNR, CDR2 FQNEAQ (reference sequence). The CDR3 spells CASSRNEKLFF. CDR3 sequence (DNA): TGTGCCAGCAGCCGTAATGAAAAACTGTTTTTT. Variable domain in full (rest from reference TRBV7-9 and TRBJ1-4): DTGVSQNPRHKITKRGQNVTFRCDPISEHNRLYWYRQTLGQGPEFLTYFQNEAQLEKSRLLSDRFSAERPKGSFSTLEIQRTEQGDSAMYLCASSRNEKLFFGSGTQLSVL.

This chain connects TRBV30 to TRBJ2-7, with 8 bases matching TRBD2. After removal of 0 bases from V and 6 bases from J, the junction contained 10 bases not matched to a gene. Germline values: CDR1 GTSNPN, CDR2 SVGIG (reference sequence). There are 15 residues in the CDR3. The CDR3 protein is CAWSVPRTSLIEQYF. Written as DNA, the CDR3 is TGTGCCTGGAGTGTGCCTAGGACTAGCCTAATCGAGCAGTACTTC. Drawing the rest from reference TRBV30 and TRBJ2-7, the complete variable domain is SQTIHQWPATLVQPVGSPLSLECTVEGTSNPNLYWYRQAAGRGLQLLFYSVGIGQISSEVPQNLSASRPQDRQFILSSKKLLLSDSGFYLCAWSVPRTSLIEQYFGPGTRLTVT.